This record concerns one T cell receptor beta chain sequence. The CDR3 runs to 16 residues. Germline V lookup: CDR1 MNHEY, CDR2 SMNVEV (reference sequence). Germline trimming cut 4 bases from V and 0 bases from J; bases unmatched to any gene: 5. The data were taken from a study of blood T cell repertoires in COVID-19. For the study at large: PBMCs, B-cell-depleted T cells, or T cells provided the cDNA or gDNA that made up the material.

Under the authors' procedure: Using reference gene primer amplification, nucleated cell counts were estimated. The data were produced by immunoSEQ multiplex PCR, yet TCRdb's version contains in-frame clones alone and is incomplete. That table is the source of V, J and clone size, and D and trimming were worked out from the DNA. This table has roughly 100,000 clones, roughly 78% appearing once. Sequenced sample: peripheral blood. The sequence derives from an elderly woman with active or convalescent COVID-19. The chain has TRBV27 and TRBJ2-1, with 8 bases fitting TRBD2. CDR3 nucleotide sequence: TGTGCCAGCAGTTCCTTAGCGGGGAGCTCCTACAATGAGCAGTTCTTC. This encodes CASSSLAGSSYNEQFF.